This entry lists 25 T cell receptor beta chains sequenced from one sample in a study of T cell responses to AZD1222 COVID-19 vaccine. Some clones are missing from TCRdb's copy, which holds only in-frame ones; the method was immunoSEQ multiplex PCR. The sample records about 110,000 clones, around 90% being singletons. The material sequenced was peripheral blood, taken on day 0 of AZD1222 vaccination. These receptors were collected from an adult in good health.

The count of this clone is one. J is TRBJ1-4 and V is TRBV6-5; 8 bases are a match to TRBD1. This CDR3 region has 14 residues. V lost 6 bases, J lost 8 bases, and 8 bases stayed unmatched. Looked up from germline, CDR1 is MNHEY and CDR2 is SVGAGI. For the CDR3, the DNA is TGTGCCAGCAGGCCCGGACAGGGAAGAGAAAAACTGTTTTTT. Translated, it gives CASRPGQGREKLFF.

The chain carries TRBV6-5 and TRBJ2-7, with no clear D. V was clipped by 6 bases and J by 2 bases, with 8 bases between them. Looked up from germline, CDR1 is MNHEY and CDR2 is SVGAGI. There are 12 residues in the CDR3. The CDR3: CASRKETYEQYF. CDR3 DNA sequence: TGTGCCAGCAGGAAAGAAACCTACGAGCAGTACTTC.

The chain carries TRBV28 and TRBJ1-2, with 10 bases that match TRBD1. This CDR3 spans 13 amino acids. Trimming cost V 7 bases and J 5 bases; bases outside gene matches: 4. Germline V gene lookup returns CDR1 MDHEN and CDR2 SYDVKM. The CDR3 reads CASTGQGIYGYTF. CDR3 DNA: TGTGCCAGCACGGGACAGGGGATATATGGCTACACCTTC.

About this clone itself: Other DNA sequences in this sample translate to the same CDR3. V usage is TRBV5-4 and J usage is TRBJ1-2; 7 bases agree with TRBD1. Germline V CDR1 and CDR2: SGHNT, YYREEE (reference sequence). With V trimmed by 0 bases and J by 5 bases, 4 bases remained unmatched. The CDR3 loop spans 14 amino acids. CDR3 nucleotides: TGTGCCAGCAGCTTGGACAGGGGCCTTTATGGCTACACCTTC. This codes for CASSLDRGLYGYTF.

V usage is TRBV27 and J usage is TRBJ2-1, with D possibly matching TRBD2 (6 bases). Germline CDR1 MNHEY, CDR2 SMNVEV (reference sequence). The CDR3 contains 15 residues. Trimming removed 6 bases at V and 6 bases at J, with 18 bases between. DNA of the CDR3: TGTGCCAGCAGCCTACTAGCCGAAATTATCAATGAGCAGTTCTTC. Protein product: CASSLLAEIINEQFF.

The CDR3: CASNRGSEKLFF. CDR3 coding DNA: TGTGCCAGCAACAGGGGATCCGAAAAACTGTTTTTT. The J gene is TRBJ1-4, the V gene TRBV14; 7 nucleotides agree with TRBD1. The germline V gene encodes CDR1 SGHDN and CDR2 FVKESK. This CDR3 comprises 12 residues. Trimming removed 7 bases from V and 8 bases from J; junction bases left unmatched: 4.

The chain combines TRBV27 with TRBJ2-7; TRBD1 or TRBD2 may be the D gene (6 bases each). CDR1 is MNHEY and CDR2 is SMNVEV in the germline V gene (reference sequence). V was shortened by 2 bases and J by 2 bases, with 13 bases between the two germline ends. This CDR3 has 15 residues. CDR3 in DNA: TGTGCCAGCAGTTTACGCCGGGGGCCCGCCTACGAGCAGTACTTC. It codes for CASSLRRGPAYEQYF.

This clone was seen once. The chain is built from TRBV11-2 and TRBJ2-5; 14 positions match TRBD2. Germline-derived CDR1 and CDR2 are SGHAT and FQNNGV. V shed 3 bases, J shed 0 bases, and the junction held 0 bases outside the gene matches. The CDR3 length is 16 residues. The CDR3, as DNA: TGTGCCAGCAGCTTGGGACTAGCGGGAGACCAAGAGACCCAGTACTTC. It yields the protein CASSLGLAGDQETQYF.

CDR3 amino acids: CATSDSQETQYF. The CDR3 nucleotides are TGTGCCACCAGTGATTCCCAAGAGACCCAGTACTTC. The genes are TRBV24-1 and TRBJ2-5; D is undetermined. Trimming left V 2 bases short and J 1 base short, with 1 base between. The CDR3 consists of 12 residues. CDR1 and CDR2 (germline): KGHDR, SFDVKD.

The chain recombines TRBV7-6 with TRBJ2-1; 11 positions match TRBD2. The CDR3 has 18 residues. Looked up from germline, CDR1 is SGHVS and CDR2 is FNYEAQ. The V segment lost 5 bases and the J segment 5 bases; nucleotides outside the gene matches: 14. The CDR3 region is CASSRTGVAGGSNNEQFF. CDR3 coding DNA: TGTGCCAGCAGCCGGACAGGGGTAGCGGGAGGGTCCAACAATGAGCAGTTCTTC. Full variable domain (missing parts from reference TRBV7-6 and TRBJ2-1): GAGVSQSPRYKVTKRGQDVALRCDPISGHVSLYWYRQALGQGPEFLTYFNYEAQQDKSGLPNDRFSAERPEGSISTLTIQRTEQRDSAMYRCASSRTGVAGGSNNEQFFGPGTRLTVL.

This clone was detected once. The chain uses TRBV28 and TRBJ1-4; tentative D call: TRBD1 (6 bases). The germline V gene has CDR1 MDHEN and CDR2 SYDVKM. CDR3 size: 13 residues. Trimming left V 8 bases short and J 4 bases short, with 11 bases between. CDR3 in amino acids: CASFTGLNEKLFF. The CDR3, as DNA: TGTGCCAGCTTCACAGGGCTTAATGAAAAACTGTTTTTT.

The count of this clone is one. The chain carries TRBV11-2 and TRBJ1-2; D call uncertain. V was trimmed by 1 base and J by 3 bases, leaving 6 bases between them. Germline CDR1 reads SGHAT; CDR2 reads FQNNGV. The CDR3 is 13 amino acids. CDR3 sequence: CASSLGEHYGYTF. In DNA, the CDR3 is TGTGCCAGCAGCTTAGGGGAACACTATGGCTACACCTTC.

Points on this clone: Other DNA sequences from this sample encode an identical CDR3 as well. J is TRBJ1-6 and V is TRBV7-9; D uncertain. V lost 1 base to trimming and J lost 6 bases, with 4 bases between them. Germline CDR1 and CDR2: SEHNR and FQNEAQ (reference sequence). The CDR3 has 13 residues. CDR3 protein: CASSLGSNSPLHF. The CDR3 DNA reads as TGTGCCAGCAGCTTAGGTAGTAATTCACCCCTCCACTTT. Combining the CDR3 with reference TRBV7-9 and TRBJ1-6 gives the whole variable domain DTGVSQNPRHKITKRGQNVTFRCDPISEHNRLYWYRQTLGQGPEFLTYFQNEAQLEKSRLLSDRFSAERPKGSFSTLEIQRTEQGDSAMYLCASSLGSNSPLHFGNGTRLTVT.

The rearrangement uses TRBV6-2 or TRBV6-3 and TRBJ1-5; TRBD1 matches 7 bases. This CDR3 is 15 amino acids long. CDR1 is MNHEY and CDR2 is SVGEGT in the germline V gene. V shed 6 bases, J shed 1 base, and the junction held 6 bases outside the gene matches. The CDR3 DNA is TGTGCCAGCAGCTTGGAGGGGGCAAGCAATCAGCCCCAGCATTTT. It translates to CASSLEGASNQPQHF.

The DNA for the CDR3 is TGTGCCAGCAGCATTACTCCAGGGTCTGGCTACACCTTC. Its protein is CASSITPGSGYTF. This chain uses TRBV7-8 with TRBJ1-2; possibly TRBD1 for D (5 bases). The CDR3 contains 13 residues. V was cut by 5 bases and J by 7 bases, with 14 bases left in between. From germline, CDR1 is SGHVS and CDR2 FQNEAQ.

V is TRBV5-4 and J is TRBJ1-1, with 8 bases aligning to TRBD1. In germline, CDR1 is SGHNT, CDR2 YYREEE (reference sequence). Trimming removed 4 bases from V and 5 bases from J; junction bases left unmatched: 10. The CDR3 totals 15 residues. The CDR3: CASSMTGQGRTEAFF. The CDR3 DNA sequence: TGTGCCAGCAGCATGACCGGACAGGGCAGAACTGAAGCTTTCTTT.

The count of this clone is one. The chain links TRBV11-2 to TRBJ1-1, with TRBD1 as a possible D gene (5 bases). The germline V and J ends were trimmed by 1 base and 3 bases, with 12 bases remaining between them. Germline V gene lookup returns CDR1 SGHAT and CDR2 FQNNGV. This CDR3 contains 15 residues. The CDR3 DNA reads as TGTGCCAGCAGCTTAGTTCAGGGAGGGGACACTGAAGCTTTCTTT. It specifies CASSLVQGGDTEAFF.

This rearrangement joins TRBV27 to TRBJ1-5, with 8 positions matching TRBD1. The germline V gene encodes CDR1 MNHEY and CDR2 SMNVEV (reference sequence). CDR3 length equals 14 residues. The V and J ends lost 6 bases and 5 bases, in that order; junction bases with no gene match: 6. The CDR3 loop reads CASRPGTGYQPQHF. CDR3 nucleotide sequence: TGTGCCAGCAGACCCGGGACAGGATATCAGCCCCAGCATTTT.

The rearrangement links TRBV7-9 to TRBJ1-1; TRBD1 is a possible D gene (6 bases). V shed 3 bases and J shed 3 bases, with 11 bases lying between them. Germline values: CDR1 SEHNR, CDR2 FQNEAQ (reference sequence). The CDR3 totals 14 residues. In DNA form, the CDR3 reads TGTGCCAGCAGCTTCCACAGGGACCACACTGAAGCTTTCTTT. Amino acids: CASSFHRDHTEAFF.

This rearrangement joins TRBV28 to TRBJ1-1; D gene ambiguous. The CDR3 length is 12 residues. Trimming stripped 2 bases from V and 10 bases from J, with 11 bases between. Germline V gene lookup returns CDR1 MDHEN and CDR2 SYDVKM. CDR3 region: CASSLQEGGAFF. CDR3 DNA sequence: TGTGCCAGCAGTTTACAGGAAGGCGGAGCTTTCTTT.

This clone is a singleton in its sample. The gene calls are TRBV27 and TRBJ2-5; D gene uncertain. The CDR3 length is 13 residues. V was shortened by 0 bases and J by 1 base, with 3 bases between the two germline ends. CDR1 MNHEY and CDR2 SMNVEV come from the germline V gene (reference sequence). CDR3 in DNA: TGTGCCAGCAGTTTATCCCCCCAAGAGACCCAGTACTTC. This sequence encodes CASSLSPQETQYF.

The chain joins TRBV21-1 to TRBJ2-2; the DNA was not used to check the table's D call, TRBD1. TRBV21-1 is a pseudogene locus. The length of the CDR3 is 15 residues. The CDR3 nucleotides read TGTGCCAGCAGCGGTGGGACAGGGCGTACCGGGGAGCTGTTTTTT. It translates to CASSGGTGRTGELFF.

In this sample, this clone turned up once. The V and J genes are TRBV5-6 and TRBJ2-1, with D hard to call. V lost 4 bases to trimming and J lost 7 bases, with 9 bases between them. The germline V gene encodes CDR1 SGHDT and CDR2 YYEEEE. This CDR3 has 12 amino acids. This CDR3 reads CASSTGANEQFF. The DNA of the CDR3 is TGTGCCAGCAGCACCGGCGCTAATGAGCAGTTCTTC.

The chain links TRBV15 to TRBJ1-2; 10 bases map to TRBD1. After removal of 0 bases from V and 6 bases from J, the junction contained 7 bases not matched to a gene. Germline V gene data show CDR1 as LNHNV and CDR2 as YYDKDF (reference sequence). The CDR3 runs 16 residues. CDR3 in DNA: TGTGCCACCAGCAGAGACCCGGGACAGGGGTGGGATGGCTACACCTTC. It codes for CATSRDPGQGWDGYTF.

This clone appeared a single time. This specimen includes other DNA sequences encoding the same CDR3. This chain joins TRBV19 and TRBJ2-1; no clear D gene. This CDR3 contains 11 residues. CDR1 is LNHDA, CDR2 SQIVND, per germline (reference sequence). V lost 6 bases and J 5 bases, leaving 5 bases between the germline ends. CDR3 nucleotides: TGTGCCAGTAGCTCAAACAATGAGCAGTTCTTC. It encodes CASSSNNEQFF.